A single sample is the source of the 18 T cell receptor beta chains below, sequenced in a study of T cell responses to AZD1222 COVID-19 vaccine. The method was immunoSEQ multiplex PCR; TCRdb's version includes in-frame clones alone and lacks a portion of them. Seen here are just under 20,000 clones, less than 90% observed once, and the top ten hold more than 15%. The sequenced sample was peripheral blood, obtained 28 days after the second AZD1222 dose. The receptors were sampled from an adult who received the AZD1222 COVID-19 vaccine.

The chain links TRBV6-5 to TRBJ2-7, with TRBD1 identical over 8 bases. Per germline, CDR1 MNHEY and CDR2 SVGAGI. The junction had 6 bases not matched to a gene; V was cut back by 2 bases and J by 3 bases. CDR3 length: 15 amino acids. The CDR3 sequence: CASSYVATGGYEQYF. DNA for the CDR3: TGTGCCAGCAGTTACGTCGCCACAGGGGGCTACGAGCAGTACTTC.

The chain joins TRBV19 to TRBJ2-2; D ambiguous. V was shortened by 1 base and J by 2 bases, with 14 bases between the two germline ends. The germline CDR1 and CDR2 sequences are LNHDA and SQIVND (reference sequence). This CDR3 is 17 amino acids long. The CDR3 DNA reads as TGTGCCAGTAGTATAGGGCACTACTATAGCAACACCGGGGAGCTGTTTTTT. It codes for CASSIGHYYSNTGELFF.

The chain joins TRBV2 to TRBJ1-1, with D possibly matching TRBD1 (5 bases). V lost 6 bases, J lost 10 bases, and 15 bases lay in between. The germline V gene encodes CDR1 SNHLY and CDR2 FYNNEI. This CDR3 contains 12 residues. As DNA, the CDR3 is TGTGCCAGCAGCATCAGGGACGAGGGAGCTTTCTTT. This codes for CASSIRDEGAFF. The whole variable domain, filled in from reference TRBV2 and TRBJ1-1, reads EPEVTQTPSHQVTQMGQEVILRCVPISNHLYFYWYRQILGQKVEFLVSFYNNEISEKSEIFDDQFSVERPDGSNFTLKIRSTKLEDSAMYFCASSIRDEGAFFGQGTRLTVV.

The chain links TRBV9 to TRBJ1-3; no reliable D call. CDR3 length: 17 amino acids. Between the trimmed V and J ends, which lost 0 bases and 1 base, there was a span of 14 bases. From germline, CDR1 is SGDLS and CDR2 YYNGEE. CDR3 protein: CASSVDWSITSGNTIYF. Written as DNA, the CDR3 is TGTGCCAGCAGCGTAGACTGGTCGATAACGTCTGGAAACACCATATATTTT.

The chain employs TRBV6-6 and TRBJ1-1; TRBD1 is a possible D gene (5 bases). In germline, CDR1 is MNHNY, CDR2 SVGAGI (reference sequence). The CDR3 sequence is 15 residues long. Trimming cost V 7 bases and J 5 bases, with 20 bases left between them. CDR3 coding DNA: TGTGCCAGCACAGTCCCCGGGGGGGGGTTTACTGAAGCTTTCTTT. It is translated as CASTVPGGGFTEAFF.

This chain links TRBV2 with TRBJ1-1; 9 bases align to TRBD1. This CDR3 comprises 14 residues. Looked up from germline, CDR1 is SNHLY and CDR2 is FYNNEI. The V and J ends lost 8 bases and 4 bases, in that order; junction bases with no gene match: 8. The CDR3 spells CASEDRGEVTEAFF. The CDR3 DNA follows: TGTGCCAGCGAGGACAGGGGAGAGGTCACTGAAGCTTTCTTT.

In DNA, the CDR3 is TGTGCCAGCAGCCTAGCTGGGACTCAAGAGACCCAGTACTTC. This codes for CASSLAGTQETQYF. V is TRBV11-2 and J is TRBJ2-5, with D perhaps matching TRBD2 (6 bases). CDR1 and CDR2 from the germline V gene are SGHAT and FQNNGV. The CDR3 loop spans 14 amino acids. The ends were cut back, 5 bases at V and 2 bases at J, with 12 bases in the middle.

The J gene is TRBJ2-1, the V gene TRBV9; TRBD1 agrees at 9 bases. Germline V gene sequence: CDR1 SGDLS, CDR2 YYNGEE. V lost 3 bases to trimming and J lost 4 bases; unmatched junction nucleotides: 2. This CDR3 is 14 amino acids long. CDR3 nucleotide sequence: TGTGCCAGCAGCGCCGGACAGGGGTACAATGAGCAGTTCTTC. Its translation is CASSAGQGYNEQFF.

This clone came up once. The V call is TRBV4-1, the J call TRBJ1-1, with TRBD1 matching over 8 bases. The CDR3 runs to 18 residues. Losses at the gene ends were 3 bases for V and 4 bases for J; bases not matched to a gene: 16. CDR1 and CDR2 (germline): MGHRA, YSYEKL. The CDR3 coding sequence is TGCGCCAGCAGCCATCAGGGGGCAGGGGGCAGCCGAGGCACTGAAGCTTTCTTT. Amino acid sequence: CASSHQGAGGSRGTEAFF.

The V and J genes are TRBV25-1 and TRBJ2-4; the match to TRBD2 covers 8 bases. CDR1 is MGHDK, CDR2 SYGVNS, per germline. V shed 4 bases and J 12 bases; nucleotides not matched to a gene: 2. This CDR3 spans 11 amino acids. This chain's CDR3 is CASSAGLAQYF. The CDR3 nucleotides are TGTGCCAGCAGTGCCGGACTAGCTCAGTACTTC. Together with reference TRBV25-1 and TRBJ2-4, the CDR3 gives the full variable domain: EADIYQTPRYLVIGTGKKITLECSQTMGHDKMYWYQQDPGMELHLIHYSYGVNSTEKGDLSSESTVSRIRTEHFPLTLESARPSHTSQYLCASSAGLAQYFGAGTRLSVL.

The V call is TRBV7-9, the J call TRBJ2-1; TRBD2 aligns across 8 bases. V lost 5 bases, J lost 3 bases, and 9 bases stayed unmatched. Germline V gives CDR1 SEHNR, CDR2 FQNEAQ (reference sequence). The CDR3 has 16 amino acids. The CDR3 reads CASSIPDGRVYNEQFF. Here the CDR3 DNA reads TGTGCCAGCAGCATCCCCGACGGGAGGGTCTACAATGAGCAGTTCTTC.

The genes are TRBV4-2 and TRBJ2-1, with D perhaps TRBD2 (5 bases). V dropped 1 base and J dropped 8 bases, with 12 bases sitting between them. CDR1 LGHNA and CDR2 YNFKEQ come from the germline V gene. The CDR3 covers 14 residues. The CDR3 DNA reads TGTGCCAGCAGCCAAGGCTCTACTAGTTATGAGCAGTTCTTC. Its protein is CASSQGSTSYEQFF.

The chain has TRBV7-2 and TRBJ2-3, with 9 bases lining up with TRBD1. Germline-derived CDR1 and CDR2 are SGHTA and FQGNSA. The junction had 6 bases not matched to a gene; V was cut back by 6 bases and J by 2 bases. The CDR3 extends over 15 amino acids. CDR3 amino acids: CASRLQGAYTDTQYF. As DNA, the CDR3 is TGTGCCAGCAGACTACAGGGGGCTTACACAGATACGCAGTATTTT.

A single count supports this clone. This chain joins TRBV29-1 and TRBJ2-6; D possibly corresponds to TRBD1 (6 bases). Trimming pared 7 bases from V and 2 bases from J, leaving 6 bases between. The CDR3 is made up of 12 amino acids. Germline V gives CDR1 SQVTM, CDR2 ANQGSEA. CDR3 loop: CSAGAGANVLTF. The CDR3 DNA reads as TGCAGCGCAGGGGCTGGGGCCAACGTCCTGACTTTC.

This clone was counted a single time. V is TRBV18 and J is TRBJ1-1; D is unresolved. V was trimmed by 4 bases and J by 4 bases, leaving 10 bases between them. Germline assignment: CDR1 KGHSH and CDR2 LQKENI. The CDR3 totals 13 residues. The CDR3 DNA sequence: TGTGCCAGCTCACAGGGTAGTTTCACTGAAGCTTTCTTT. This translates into CASSQGSFTEAFF.

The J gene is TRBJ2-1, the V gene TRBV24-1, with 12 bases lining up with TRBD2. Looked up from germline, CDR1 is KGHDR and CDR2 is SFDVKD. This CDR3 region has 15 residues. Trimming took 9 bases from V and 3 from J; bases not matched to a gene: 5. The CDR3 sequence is CATRASGRGYNEQFF. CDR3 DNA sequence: TGTGCCACCCGGGCTAGCGGGAGGGGCTACAATGAGCAGTTCTTC.

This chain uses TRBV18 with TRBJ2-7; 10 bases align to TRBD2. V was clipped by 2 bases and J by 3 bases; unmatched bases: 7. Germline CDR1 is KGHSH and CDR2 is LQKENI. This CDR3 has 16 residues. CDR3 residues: CASSPRGASGSYEQYF. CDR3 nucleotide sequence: TGTGCCAGCTCACCAAGGGGGGCTAGCGGGAGCTACGAGCAGTACTTC.

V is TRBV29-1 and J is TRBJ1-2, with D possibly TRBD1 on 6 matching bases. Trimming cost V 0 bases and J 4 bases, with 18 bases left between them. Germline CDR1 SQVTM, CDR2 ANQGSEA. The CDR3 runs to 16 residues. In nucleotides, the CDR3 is TGCAGCGTTGAAGATCGAGGGCGGACAGCGGTCTATGGCTACACCTTC. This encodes CSVEDRGRTAVYGYTF. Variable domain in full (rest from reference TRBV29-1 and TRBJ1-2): SAVISQKPSRDICQRGTSLTIQCQVDSQVTMMFWYRQQPGQSLTLIATANQGSEATYESGFVIDKFPISRPNLTFSTLTVSNMSPEDSSIYLCSVEDRGRTAVYGYTFGSGTRLTVV.